The source of this TCR beta chain is a study of OX40 agonist ivuxolimab in advanced cancers. Produced via immunoSEQ multiplex PCR; TCRdb's table is partial and in-frame only. The table includes roughly 20,000 clones, just under 85% detected once. CDR3 length equals 13 residues. V shed 7 bases and J shed 5 bases, with 13 bases lying between them. Germline CDR1 LNHDA, CDR2 SQIVND (reference sequence). This specimen was CD4+ or CD8+ T cells sorted from blood, taken in a trial of the OX40 agonist ivuxolimab. The receptor comes from an adult with an advanced solid tumor such as melanoma, head and neck, liver or kidney cancer. The chain is built from TRBV19 and TRBJ2-3; D might be TRBD1 (6 bases). The CDR3 sequence is CASTNRVEDTQYF. CDR3 DNA: TGTGCCAGTACCAACAGGGTAGAAGATACGCAGTATTTT. Full variable domain (outside the CDR3, taken from reference TRBV19 and TRBJ2-3): DGGITQSPKYLFRKEGQNVTLSCEQNLNHDAMYWYRQDPGQGLRLIYYSQIVNDFQKGDIAEGYSVSREKKESFPLTVTSAQKNPTAFYLCASTNRVEDTQYFGPGTRLTVL.